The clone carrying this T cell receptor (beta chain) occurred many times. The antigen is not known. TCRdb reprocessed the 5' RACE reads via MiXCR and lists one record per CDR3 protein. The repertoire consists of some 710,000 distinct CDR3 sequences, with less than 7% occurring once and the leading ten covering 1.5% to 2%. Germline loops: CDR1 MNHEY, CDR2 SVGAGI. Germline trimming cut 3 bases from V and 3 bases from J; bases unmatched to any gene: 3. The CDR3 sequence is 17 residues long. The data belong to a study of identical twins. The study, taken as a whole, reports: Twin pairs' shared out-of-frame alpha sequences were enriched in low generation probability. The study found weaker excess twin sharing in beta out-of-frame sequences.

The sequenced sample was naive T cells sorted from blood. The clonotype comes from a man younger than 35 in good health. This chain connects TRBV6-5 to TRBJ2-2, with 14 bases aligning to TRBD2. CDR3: CASSYLGLAGDTGELFF. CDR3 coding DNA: TGTGCCAGCAGTTATTTGGGACTAGCGGGAGACACCGGGGAGCTGTTTTTT.